This passage covers 5 T cell receptor beta chains from one sample sequenced in a study of T-cell reconstitution after alpha-beta-depleted transplantation in children. It was with unique molecular identifiers that the TCRbeta library was prepared. In TCRdb, the PCR reads were re-called with MiXCR into one record per CDR3 protein. The data contain 250,000 to 400,000 distinct CDR3 sequences, approximately 23% of them singletons. This sample comprised PBMCs, mostly from graft donor cells, obtained 180 days after TCRalphabeta/CD19-depleted stem cell transplant. The source of these receptors is a male patient between 5 and 17 years old who had a stem cell transplant for acute lymphoblastic leukemia, so the T cells may come from the graft donor.

The rearrangement uses TRBV24-1 and TRBJ2-1; 8 bases align to TRBD2. Germline trimming cut 3 bases from V and 5 bases from J; bases unmatched to any gene: 11. The CDR3 runs to 17 residues. Germline CDR1 is KGHDR and CDR2 is SFDVKD. The CDR3 DNA reads as TGTGCCACCAGTGATCAGAAAATAGCGGGGCTGGACAATGAGCAGTTCTTC. Amino acids: CATSDQKIAGLDNEQFF.

The chain carries TRBV11-2 and TRBJ2-7; TRBD1 matches at 9 bases. The CDR3 is made up of 15 amino acids. V shed 2 bases and J 2 bases; nucleotides not matched to a gene: 4. Germline lookup yields CDR1 SGHAT and CDR2 FQNNGV. The CDR3 is CASSLFGTGTYEQYF. The CDR3 DNA follows: TGTGCCAGCAGCTTATTTGGGACAGGGACCTACGAGCAGTACTTC.

The chain has TRBV12-3 or TRBV12-4 and TRBJ2-3; D not resolved. V lost 5 bases to trimming and J lost 2 bases, with 17 bases between them. The CDR3 spans 16 residues. CDR3 protein: CASSPRSLLTTDTQYF. In DNA form, the CDR3 reads TGTGCCAGCAGTCCGCGGTCCCTATTGACCACAGATACGCAGTATTTT.

With regard to this clonotype: Compared with germline, one end of the junction differs, possibly owing to a read error. The chain carries TRBV7-9 and TRBJ2-3, with TRBD2 matching over 11 bases. The CDR3 runs to 15 residues. Germline assignment: CDR1 SEHNR and CDR2 FQNEAQ (reference sequence). CDR3 nucleotide sequence: TGTGCCAGCAGATTAGCGGGAGGGCCTACAGATACGCAGTATTTT. It translates to CASRLAGGPTDTQYF.

This clonotype was recorded a few times. This chain uses TRBV7-9 with TRBJ1-2; D is unresolved. Germline CDR1 is SEHNR and CDR2 is FQNEAQ (reference sequence). This CDR3 spans 13 amino acids. V lost 5 bases to trimming and J lost 3 bases, with 10 bases between them. The CDR3 coding sequence is TGTGCCAGCAGCGAAGATTTTGACTATGGCTACACCTTC. Translation gives CASSEDFDYGYTF.